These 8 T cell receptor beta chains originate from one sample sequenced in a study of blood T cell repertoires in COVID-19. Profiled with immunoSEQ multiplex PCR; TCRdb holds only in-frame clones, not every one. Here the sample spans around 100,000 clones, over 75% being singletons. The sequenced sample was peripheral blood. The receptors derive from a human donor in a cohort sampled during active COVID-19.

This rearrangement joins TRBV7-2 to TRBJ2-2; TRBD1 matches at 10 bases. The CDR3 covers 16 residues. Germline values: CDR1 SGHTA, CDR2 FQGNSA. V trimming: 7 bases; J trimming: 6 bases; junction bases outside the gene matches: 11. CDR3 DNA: TGTGCCAGCAAAAAATTCGGGACAGGGGAGGCCGGGGAGCTGTTTTTT. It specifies CASKKFGTGEAGELFF.

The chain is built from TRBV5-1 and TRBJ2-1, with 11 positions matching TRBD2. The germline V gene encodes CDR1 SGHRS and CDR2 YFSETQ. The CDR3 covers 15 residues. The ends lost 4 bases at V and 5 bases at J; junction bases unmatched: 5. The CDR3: CASSPTSGANNEQFF. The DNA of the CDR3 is TGCGCCAGCAGCCCGACTAGCGGGGCAAACAATGAGCAGTTCTTC.

The DNA for the CDR3 is TGTGCCAGCAGCCTGGGACAGGGAGAGACCCAGTACTTC. This translates into CASSLGQGETQYF. The chain links TRBV6-2 or TRBV6-3 to TRBJ2-5, with TRBD1 matching over 9 bases. The CDR3 sequence is 13 residues long. The J segment lost 4 bases and the V segment lost 6 bases, leaving 3 bases of the junction unmatched. Germline CDR1 MNHEY, CDR2 SVGEGT.

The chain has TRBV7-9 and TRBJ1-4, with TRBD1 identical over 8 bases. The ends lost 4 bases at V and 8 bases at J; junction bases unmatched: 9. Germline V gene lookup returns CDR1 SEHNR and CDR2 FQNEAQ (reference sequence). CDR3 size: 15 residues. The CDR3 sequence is CASSSLTGVREKLFF. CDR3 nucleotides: TGTGCCAGCAGCTCGTTGACAGGGGTCCGGGAAAAACTGTTTTTT.

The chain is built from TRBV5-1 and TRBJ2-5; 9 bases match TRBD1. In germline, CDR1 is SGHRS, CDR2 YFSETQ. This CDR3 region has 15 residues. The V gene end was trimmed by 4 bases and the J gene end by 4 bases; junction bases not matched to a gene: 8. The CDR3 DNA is TGCGCCAGCAGCGGGGGGACAGGGAAGCGAGAGACCCAGTACTTC. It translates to CASSGGTGKRETQYF.

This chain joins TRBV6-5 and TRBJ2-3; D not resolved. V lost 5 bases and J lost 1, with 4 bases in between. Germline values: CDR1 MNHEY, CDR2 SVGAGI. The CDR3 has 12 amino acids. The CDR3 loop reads CASSTGTDTQYF. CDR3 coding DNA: TGTGCCAGCAGTACAGGCACAGATACGCAGTATTTT.

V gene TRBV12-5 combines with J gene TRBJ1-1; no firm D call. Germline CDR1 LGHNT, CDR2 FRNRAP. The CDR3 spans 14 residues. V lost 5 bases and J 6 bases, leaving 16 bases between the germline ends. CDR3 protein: CASGPFSLAAEAFF. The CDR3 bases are TGTGCTAGTGGTCCCTTTTCTTTGGCCGCTGAAGCTTTCTTT.

The CDR3 here is CASSIDRGPYEQYF. The CDR3 nucleotides read TGTGCCAGCAGCATAGACAGGGGCCCCTACGAGCAGTACTTC. V gene TRBV7-2 combines with J gene TRBJ2-7; 8 nucleotides match TRBD1. V lost 5 bases to trimming and J lost 2 bases; unmatched junction nucleotides: 5. The CDR3 runs 14 residues. Germline V lookup: CDR1 SGHTA, CDR2 FQGNSA.